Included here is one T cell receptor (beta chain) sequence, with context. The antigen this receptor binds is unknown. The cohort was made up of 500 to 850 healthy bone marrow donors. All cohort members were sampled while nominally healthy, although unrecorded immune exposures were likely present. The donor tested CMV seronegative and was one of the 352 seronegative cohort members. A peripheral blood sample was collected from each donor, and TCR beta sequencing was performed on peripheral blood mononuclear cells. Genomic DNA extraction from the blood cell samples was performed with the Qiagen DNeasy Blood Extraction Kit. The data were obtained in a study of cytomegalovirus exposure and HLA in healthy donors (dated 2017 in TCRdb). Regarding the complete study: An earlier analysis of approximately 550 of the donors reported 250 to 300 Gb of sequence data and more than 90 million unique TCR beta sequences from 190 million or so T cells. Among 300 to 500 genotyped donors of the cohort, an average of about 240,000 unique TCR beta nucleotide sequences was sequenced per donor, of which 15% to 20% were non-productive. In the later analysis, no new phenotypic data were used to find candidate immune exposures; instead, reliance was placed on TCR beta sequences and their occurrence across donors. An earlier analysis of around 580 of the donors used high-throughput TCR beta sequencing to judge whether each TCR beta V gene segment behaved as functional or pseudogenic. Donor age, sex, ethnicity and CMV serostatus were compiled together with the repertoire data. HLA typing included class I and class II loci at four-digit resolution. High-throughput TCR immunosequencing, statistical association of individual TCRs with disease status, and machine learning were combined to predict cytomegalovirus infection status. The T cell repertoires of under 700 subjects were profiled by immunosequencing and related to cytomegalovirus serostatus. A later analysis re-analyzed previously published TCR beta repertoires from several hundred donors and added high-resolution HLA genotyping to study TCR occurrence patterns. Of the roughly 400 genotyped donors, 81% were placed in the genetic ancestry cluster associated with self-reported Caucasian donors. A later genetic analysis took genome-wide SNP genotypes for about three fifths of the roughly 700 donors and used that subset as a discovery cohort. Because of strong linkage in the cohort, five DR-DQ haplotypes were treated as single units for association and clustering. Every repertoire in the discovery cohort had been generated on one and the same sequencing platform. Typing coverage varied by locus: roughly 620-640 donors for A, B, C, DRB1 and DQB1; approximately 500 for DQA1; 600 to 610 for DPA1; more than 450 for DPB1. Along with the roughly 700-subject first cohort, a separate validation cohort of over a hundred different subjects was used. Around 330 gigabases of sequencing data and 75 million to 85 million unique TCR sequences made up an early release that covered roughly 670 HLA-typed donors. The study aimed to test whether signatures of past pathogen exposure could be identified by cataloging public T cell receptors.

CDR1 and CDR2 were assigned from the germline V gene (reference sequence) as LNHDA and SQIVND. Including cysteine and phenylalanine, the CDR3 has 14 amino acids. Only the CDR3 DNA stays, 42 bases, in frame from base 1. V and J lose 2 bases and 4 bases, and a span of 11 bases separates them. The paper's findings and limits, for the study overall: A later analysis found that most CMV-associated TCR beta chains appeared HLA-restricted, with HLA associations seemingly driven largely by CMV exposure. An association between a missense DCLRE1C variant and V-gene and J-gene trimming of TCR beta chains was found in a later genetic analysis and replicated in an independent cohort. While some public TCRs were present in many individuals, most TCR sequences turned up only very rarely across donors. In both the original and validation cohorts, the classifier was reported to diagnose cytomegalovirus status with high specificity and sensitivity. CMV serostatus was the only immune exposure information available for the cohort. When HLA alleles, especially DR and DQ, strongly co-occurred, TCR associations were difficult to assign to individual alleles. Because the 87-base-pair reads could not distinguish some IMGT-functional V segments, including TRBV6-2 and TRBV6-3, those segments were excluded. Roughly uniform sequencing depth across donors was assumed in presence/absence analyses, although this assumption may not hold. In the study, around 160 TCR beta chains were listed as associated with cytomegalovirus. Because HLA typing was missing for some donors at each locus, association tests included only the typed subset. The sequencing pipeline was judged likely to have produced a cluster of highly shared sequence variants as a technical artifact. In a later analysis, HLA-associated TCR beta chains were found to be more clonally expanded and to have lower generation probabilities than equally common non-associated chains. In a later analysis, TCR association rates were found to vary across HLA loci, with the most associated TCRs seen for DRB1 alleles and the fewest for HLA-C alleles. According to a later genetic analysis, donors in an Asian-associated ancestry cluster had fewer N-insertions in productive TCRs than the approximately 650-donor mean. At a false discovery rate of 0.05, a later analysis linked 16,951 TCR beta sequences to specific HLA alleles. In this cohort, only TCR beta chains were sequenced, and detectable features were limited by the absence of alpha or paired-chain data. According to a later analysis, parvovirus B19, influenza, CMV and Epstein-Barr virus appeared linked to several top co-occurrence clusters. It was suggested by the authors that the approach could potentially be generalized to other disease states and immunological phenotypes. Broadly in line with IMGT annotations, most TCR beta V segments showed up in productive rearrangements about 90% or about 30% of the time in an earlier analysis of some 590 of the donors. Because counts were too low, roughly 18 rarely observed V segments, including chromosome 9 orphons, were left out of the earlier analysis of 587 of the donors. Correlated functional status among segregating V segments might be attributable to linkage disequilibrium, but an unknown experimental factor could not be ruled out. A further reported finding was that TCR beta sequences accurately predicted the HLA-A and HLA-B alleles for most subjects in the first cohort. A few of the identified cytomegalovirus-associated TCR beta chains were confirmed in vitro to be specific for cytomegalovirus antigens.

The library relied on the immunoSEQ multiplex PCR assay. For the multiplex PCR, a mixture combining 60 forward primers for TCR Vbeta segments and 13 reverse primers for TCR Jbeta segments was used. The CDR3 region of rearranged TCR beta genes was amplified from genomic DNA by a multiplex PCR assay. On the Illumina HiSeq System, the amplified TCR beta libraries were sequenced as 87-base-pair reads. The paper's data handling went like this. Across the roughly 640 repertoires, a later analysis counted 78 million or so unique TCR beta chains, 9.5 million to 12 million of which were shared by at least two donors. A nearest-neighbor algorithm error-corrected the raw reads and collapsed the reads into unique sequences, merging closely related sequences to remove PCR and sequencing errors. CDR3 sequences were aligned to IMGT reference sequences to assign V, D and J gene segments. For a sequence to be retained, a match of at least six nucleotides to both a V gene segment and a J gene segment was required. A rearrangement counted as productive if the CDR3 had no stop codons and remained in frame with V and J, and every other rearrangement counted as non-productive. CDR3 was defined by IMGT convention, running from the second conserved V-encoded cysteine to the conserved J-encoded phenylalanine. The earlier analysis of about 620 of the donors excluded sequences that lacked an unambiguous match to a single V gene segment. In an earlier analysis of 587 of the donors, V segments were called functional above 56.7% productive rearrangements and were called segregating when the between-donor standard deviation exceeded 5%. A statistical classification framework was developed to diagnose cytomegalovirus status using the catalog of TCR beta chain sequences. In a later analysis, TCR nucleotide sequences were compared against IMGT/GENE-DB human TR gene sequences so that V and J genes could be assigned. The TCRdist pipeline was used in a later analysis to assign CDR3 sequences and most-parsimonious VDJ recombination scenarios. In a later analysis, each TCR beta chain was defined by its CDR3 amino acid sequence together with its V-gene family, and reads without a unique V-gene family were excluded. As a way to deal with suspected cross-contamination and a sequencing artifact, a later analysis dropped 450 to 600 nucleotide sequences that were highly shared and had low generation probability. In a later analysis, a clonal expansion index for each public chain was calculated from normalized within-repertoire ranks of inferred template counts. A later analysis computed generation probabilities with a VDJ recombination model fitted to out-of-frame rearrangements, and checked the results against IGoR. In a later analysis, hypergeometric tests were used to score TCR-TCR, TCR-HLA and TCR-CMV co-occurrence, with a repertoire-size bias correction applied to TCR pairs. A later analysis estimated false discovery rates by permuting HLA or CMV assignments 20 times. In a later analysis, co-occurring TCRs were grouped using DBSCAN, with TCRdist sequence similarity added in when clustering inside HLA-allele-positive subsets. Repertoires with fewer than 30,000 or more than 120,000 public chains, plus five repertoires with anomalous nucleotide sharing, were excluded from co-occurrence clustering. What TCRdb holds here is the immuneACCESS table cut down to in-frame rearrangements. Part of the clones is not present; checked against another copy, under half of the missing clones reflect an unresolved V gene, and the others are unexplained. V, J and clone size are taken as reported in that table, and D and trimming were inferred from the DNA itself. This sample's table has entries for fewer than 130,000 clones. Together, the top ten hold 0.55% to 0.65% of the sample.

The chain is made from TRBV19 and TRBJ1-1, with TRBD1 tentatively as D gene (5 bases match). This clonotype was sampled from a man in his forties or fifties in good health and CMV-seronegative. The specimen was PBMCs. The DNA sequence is TGTGCCAGTAGTATATGGGGCTCGAGCACTGAAGCTTTCTTT. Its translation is CASSIWGSSTEAFF.